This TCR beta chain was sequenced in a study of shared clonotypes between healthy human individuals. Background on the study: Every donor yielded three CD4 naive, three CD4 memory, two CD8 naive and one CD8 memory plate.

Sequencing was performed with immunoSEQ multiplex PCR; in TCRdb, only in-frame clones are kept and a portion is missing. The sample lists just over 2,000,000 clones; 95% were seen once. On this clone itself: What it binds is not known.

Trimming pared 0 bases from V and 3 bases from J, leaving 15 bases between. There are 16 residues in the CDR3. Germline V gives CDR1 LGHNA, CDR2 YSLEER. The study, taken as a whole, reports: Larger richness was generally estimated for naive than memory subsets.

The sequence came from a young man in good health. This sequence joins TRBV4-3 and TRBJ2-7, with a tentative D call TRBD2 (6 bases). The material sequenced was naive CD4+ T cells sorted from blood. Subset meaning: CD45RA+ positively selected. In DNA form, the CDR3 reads TGCGCCAGCAGCCAAGAGCTTGGCGGGAAGGGCTACGAGCAGTACTTC. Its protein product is CASSQELGGKGYEQYF.